This T cell receptor beta chain stems from a study of post-analysis software for immune sequencing data. Whole-study context: The disease courses spanned relapsing-remitting, secondary progressive and progressive-relapsing forms of multiple sclerosis. The study, taken as a whole, reports: Strong same-batch co-clustering of samples appeared with F measure clustering. Relative to controls, patients had five TRBV segments at higher frequency, with TRBV5-6, TRBV5-1 and TRBV20-1 among these. Versus controls, multiple sclerosis patients showed significantly lower diversity (normalized Chao1).

This clonotype has only a few counts. Its antigen is unknown. Researchers reported that TCR beta cDNA libraries carried unique molecular identifiers. Hundreds of thousands of cDNA molecules came from 1 to 10 million T cells. MiXCR, run by TCRdb on the PCR reads, gives a single entry per CDR3 protein. The data hold 350,000 to 450,000 distinct CDR3 sequences, with approximately 38% observed a single time. The CDR3 consists of 14 residues. V was clipped by 2 bases and J by 5 bases; unmatched bases: 3. Germline CDR1 and CDR2: ENHRY and SYGVKD. The chain employs TRBV10-3 and TRBJ2-5; TRBD2 matches at 9 bases. Sequencing was done on a sample of blood. This TCR derives from a girl aged 2-9 years with multiple sclerosis. For the CDR3, the DNA is TGTGCCATCAGTGAGCCTAGCGGGACGGAGACCCAGTACTTC. Residues: CAISEPSGTETQYF.